Given below is one T cell receptor beta chain in context. Its antigen remains undetermined. No clone much larger than this one lies a single base away; base qualities are absent. The record originates from a study of CD8 T cells in Susac syndrome (dated by TCRdb to the late 2010s). Study-level background: Whether CD8+ T cell activation and differentiation in Susac syndrome was antigen driven was tested using repertoire sequencing. CD8+ T cell repertoire clonality was compared between around eleven healthy donors, approximately 14 Susac syndrome patients and approximately 16 multiple sclerosis patients. The research as a whole found: The study acknowledged that relatively few individuals were included in the TCR sequencing and HLA analysis.

Including the terminal cysteine and phenylalanine, the CDR3 comprises 14 residues. Just the 42-base CDR3 DNA is kept, in frame starting at base 1. At the junction V is shortened by 0 bases and J by 1 base, with 3 bases in between. For CDR1 and CDR2, the germline V gene (reference sequence) lists LNHDA and SQIVND. RNA was extracted using the RNeasy kit, and roughly 0.5 to 1 microgram was reverse transcribed with random hexamers. The immunoSEQ multiplex PCR assay, covering 54 Vbeta and 13 Jbeta segments, was used to amplify TCR beta CDR3 regions. Bias from PCR amplification was corrected by using a synthetic template baseline for primer optimization and for computational correction. The original methods were these. Reads were annotated to V, D and J genes per IMGT and analyzed with immunoSEQ Analyzer, keeping only productive sequences. To calculate clonality, Shannon entropy was normalized by log2 of the number of productive unique sequences and then subtracted from one. Public and private clones were assessed among the 100 most prevalent clones of each patient and control. Clones were defined as Susac-specific if absent from the healthy and MS cohorts, from over a thousand published viral clones and from other ImmuneACCESS disease sequences. TCRdb itself trimmed the public reads at Q25 with fastp, ran MiXCR and retained productive beta chains. Identical CDR3 protein sequences are pooled into one entry, listed with their most common genes and DNA. Clone size and V and J calls follow TCRdb, not the original study. The sample table lists fewer than 65,000 distinct CDR3 sequences, 90% to 95% of them with a count of one. 0.15% to 0.2% of the sample goes to the ten largest clones.

Peripheral blood CD8+ and CD4+ T cells from healthy donors, Susac syndrome patients and multiple sclerosis patients were profiled using high-throughput TCR beta sequencing. The healthy donors served as controls matched for age and sex. Bulk CD8+ and CD4+ T cells were purified by magnetic negative isolation, while CD8+ TEMRA cells were enriched using FACS. Blood was collected in EDTA tubes and processed within 24 hours, with PBMCs isolated through density gradient centrifugation. PBMCs destined for TCR sequencing were cryopreserved in liquid nitrogen and later thawed in a 37 °C water bath. The sorted or isolated CD4+, CD8+ and CD8+ TEMRA cells reached a purity of at least 90%.

The V and J segments used are TRBV19 and TRBJ2-2, with the D gene too uncertain to name. This receptor was identified in a human donor in good health. Sequencing was done on a sample of CD8+ T cells from PBMCs. In nucleotide form, the sequence is TGTGCCAGTAGTATAGAGGAGAACACCGGGGAGCTGTTTTTT. It is translated as CASSIEENTGELFF.